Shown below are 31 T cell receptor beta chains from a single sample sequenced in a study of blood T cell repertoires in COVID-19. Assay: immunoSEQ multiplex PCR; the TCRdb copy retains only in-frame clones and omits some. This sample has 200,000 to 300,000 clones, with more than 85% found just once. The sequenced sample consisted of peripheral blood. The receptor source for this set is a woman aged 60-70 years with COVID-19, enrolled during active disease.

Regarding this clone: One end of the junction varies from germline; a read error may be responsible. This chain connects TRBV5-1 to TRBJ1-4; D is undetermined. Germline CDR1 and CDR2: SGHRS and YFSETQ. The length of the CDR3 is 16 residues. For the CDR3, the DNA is TGCGCCAGCAGTTTGGGCTCGGGAACAACTAATGAAAAACTGTTTTTT. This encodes CASSLGSGTTNEKLFF.

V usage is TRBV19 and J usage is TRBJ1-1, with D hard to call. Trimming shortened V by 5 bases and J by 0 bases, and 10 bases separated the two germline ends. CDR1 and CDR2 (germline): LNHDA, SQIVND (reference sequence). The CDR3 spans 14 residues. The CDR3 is CASSARTLNTEAFF. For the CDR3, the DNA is TGTGCCAGTAGTGCCCGGACTCTGAACACTGAAGCTTTCTTT.

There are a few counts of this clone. CDR3 protein: CASSLEMSGRRDEQFF. The CDR3 nucleotides read TGTGCCAGCAGCTTAGAGATGAGCGGGAGGCGGGATGAGCAGTTCTTC. The rearrangement uses TRBV11-2 and TRBJ2-1, with 9 bases matching TRBD2. V gave up 0 bases and J gave up 8 bases; unmatched junction bases: 8. Per the germline V gene, CDR1 is SGHAT and CDR2 is FQNNGV. The CDR3 loop spans 16 amino acids.

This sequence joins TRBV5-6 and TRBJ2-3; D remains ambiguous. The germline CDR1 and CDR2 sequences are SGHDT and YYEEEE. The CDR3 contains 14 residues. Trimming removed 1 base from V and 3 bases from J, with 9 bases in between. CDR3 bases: TGTGCCAGCAGCTTGTCCCCGAGGACAGATACGCAGTATTTT. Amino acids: CASSLSPRTDTQYF.

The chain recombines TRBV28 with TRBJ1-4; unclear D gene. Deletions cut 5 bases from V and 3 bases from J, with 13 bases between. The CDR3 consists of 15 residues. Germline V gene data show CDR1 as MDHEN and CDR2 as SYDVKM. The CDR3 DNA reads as TGTGCCAGCAGTCAACCGGGAGTATCTAATGAAAAACTGTTTTTT. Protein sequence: CASSQPGVSNEKLFF.

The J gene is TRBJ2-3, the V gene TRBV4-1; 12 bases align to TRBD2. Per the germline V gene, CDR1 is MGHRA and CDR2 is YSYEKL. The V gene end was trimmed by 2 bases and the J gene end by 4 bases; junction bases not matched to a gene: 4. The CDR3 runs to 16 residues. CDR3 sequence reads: CASSQPTSGRADTQYF. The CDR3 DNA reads TGCGCCAGCAGCCAACCGACTAGCGGGAGAGCAGATACGCAGTATTTT.

The CDR3 region is CASSLFGRGRAKNIQYF. The CDR3, as DNA: TGTGCCAGCAGCTTGTTTGGTAGGGGCCGAGCCAAAAACATTCAGTACTTC. The chain couples TRBV5-5 to TRBJ2-4; weak D call: TRBD1 (5 bases). CDR1 is SGHKS and CDR2 is YYEKEE in the germline V gene (reference sequence). The CDR3 is 17 residues long. V lost 1 base and J 0 bases, leaving 14 bases between the germline ends.

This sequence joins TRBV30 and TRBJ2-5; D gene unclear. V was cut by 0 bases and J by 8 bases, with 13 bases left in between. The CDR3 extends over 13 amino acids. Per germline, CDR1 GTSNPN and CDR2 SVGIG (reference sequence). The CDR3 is CAWSVRLAQTQYF. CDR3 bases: TGTGCCTGGAGTGTAAGGTTAGCCCAAACCCAGTACTTC. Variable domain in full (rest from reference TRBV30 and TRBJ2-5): SQTIHQWPATLVQPVGSPLSLECTVEGTSNPNLYWYRQAAGRGLQLLFYSVGIGQISSEVPQNLSASRPQDRQFILSSKKLLLSDSGFYLCAWSVRLAQTQYFGPGTRLLVL.

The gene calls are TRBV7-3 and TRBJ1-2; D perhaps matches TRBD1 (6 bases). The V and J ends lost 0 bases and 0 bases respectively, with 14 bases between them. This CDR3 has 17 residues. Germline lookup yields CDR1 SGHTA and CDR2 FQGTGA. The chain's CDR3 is CASSLTRRGQTNYGYTF. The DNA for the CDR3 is TGTGCCAGCAGCTTAACTCGGCGGGGGCAAACTAACTATGGCTACACCTTC. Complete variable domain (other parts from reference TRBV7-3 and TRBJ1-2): GAGVSQTPSNKVTEKGKYVELRCDPISGHTALYWYRQSLGQGPEFLIYFQGTGAADDSGLPNDRFFAVRPEGSVSTLKIQRTERGDSAVYLCASSLTRRGQTNYGYTFGSGTRLTVV.

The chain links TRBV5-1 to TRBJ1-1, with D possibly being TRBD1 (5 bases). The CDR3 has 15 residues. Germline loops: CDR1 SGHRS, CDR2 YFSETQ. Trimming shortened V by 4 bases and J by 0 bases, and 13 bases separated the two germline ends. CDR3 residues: CASSLGLSMNTEAFF. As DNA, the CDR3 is TGCGCCAGCAGCCTGGGACTGTCCATGAACACTGAAGCTTTCTTT. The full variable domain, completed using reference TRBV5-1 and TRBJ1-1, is KAGVTQTPRYLIKTRGQQVTLSCSPISGHRSVSWYQQTPGQGLQFLFEYFSETQRNKGNFPGRFSGRQFSNSRSEMNVSTLELGDSALYLCASSLGLSMNTEAFFGQGTRLTVV.

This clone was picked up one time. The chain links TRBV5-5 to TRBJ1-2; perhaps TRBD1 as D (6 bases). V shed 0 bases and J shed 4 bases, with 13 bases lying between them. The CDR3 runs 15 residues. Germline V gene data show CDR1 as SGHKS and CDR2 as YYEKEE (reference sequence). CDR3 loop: CASSLVRTDSYGYTF. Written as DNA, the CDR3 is TGTGCCAGCAGCTTGGTTCGGACGGACAGCTATGGCTACACCTTC.

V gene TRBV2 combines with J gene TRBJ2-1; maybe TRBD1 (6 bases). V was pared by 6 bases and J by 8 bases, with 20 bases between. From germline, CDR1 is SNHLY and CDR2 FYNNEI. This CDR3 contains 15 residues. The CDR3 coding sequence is TGTGCCAGCAGGATGGGACCCCCCAGGGGTGATGAGCAGTTCTTC. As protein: CASRMGPPRGDEQFF.

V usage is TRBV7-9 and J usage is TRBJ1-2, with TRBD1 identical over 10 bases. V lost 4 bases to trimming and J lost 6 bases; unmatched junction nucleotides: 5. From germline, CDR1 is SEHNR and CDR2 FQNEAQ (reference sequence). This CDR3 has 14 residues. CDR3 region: CASSWGQGKDGYTF. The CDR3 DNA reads TGTGCCAGCAGCTGGGGACAGGGGAAGGATGGCTACACCTTC.

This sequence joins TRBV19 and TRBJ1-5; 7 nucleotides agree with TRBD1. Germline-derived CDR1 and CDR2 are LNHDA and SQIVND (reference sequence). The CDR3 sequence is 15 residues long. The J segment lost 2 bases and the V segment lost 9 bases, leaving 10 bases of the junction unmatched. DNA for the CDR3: TGTGCCAGCCTCAAGACAGGGTTGGGCAATCAGCCCCAGCATTTT. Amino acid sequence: CASLKTGLGNQPQHF.

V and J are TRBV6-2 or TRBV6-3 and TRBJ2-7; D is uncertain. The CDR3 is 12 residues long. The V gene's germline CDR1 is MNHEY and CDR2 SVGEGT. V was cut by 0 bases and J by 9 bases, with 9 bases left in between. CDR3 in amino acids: CASSYSKHSQYF. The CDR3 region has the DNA TGTGCCAGCAGTTACTCGAAGCATTCGCAGTACTTC.

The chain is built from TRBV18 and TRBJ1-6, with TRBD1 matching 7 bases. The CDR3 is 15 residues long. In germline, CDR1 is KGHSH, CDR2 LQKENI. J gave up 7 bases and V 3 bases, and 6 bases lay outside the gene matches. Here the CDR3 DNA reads TGTGCCAGCTCACCGCGGGACAGTGACAATTCACCCCTCCACTTT. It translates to CASSPRDSDNSPLHF.

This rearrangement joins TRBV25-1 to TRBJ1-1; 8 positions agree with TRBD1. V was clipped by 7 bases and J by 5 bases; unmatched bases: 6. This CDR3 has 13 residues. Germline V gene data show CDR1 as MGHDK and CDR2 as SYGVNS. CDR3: CASNEQGGTEAFF. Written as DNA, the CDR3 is TGTGCCAGCAACGAACAGGGGGGGACTGAAGCTTTCTTT.

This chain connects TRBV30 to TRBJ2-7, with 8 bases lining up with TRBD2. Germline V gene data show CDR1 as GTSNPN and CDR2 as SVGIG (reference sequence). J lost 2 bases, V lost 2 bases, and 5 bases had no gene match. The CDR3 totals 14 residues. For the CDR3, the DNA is TGTGCCTGGAGTTCCGGGGGGGGGCCCTACGAGCAGTACTTC. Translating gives CAWSSGGGPYEQYF.

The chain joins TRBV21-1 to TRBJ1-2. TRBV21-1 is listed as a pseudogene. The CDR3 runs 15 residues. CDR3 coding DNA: TGTGCCAGCAGCAGAAGCGGCAGAGAAAACTATGGCTACACCTTC. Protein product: CASSRSGRENYGYTF.

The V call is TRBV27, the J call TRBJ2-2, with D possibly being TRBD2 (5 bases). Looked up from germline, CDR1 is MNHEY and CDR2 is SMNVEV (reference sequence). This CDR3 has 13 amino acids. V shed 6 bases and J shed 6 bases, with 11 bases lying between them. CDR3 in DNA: TGTGCCAGCAGATTAGTAGCGTCCGGGGAGCTGTTTTTT. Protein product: CASRLVASGELFF.

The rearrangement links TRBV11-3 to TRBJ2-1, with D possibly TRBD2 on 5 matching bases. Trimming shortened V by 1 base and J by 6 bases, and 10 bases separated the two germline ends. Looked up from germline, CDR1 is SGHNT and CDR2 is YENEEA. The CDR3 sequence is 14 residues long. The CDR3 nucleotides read TGTGCCAGCAGCTTAGCCCCTAGCATCAATGAGCAGTTCTTC. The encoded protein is CASSLAPSINEQFF.

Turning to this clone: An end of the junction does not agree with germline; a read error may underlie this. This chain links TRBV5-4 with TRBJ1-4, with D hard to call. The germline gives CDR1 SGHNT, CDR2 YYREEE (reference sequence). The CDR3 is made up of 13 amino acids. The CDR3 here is CASSLATTEKLFF. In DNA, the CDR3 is TGTGCCAGCAGCCTTGCCACTACTGAAAAACTGTTTTTT.

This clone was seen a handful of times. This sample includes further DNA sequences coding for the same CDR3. In DNA, the CDR3 is TGTGCCAGCAGGGGGGGAGGACAGCCCCAGCATTTT. This translates into CASRGGGQPQHF. The chain joins TRBV12-3 or TRBV12-4 to TRBJ1-5, with D possibly matching TRBD1 (5 bases). This CDR3 spans 12 amino acids. Between the trimmed V and J ends, which lost 6 bases and 7 bases, there was a span of 10 bases.

CDR3: CASSSPLAGVRETQYF. CDR3 bases: TGTGCCAGCAGCTCGCCCCTAGCGGGAGTCCGGGAGACCCAGTACTTC. This chain links TRBV5-4 with TRBJ2-5; 10 bases are shared with TRBD2. With V trimmed by 3 bases and J by 5 bases, 10 bases remained unmatched. Per the germline V gene, CDR1 is SGHNT and CDR2 is YYREEE (reference sequence). The CDR3 is 16 residues long.

The CDR3, as DNA: TGTGCCAGCAGCCCGCAGGGGGGATTAAGTGATGAGCAGTTCTTC. This gives the protein CASSPQGGLSDEQFF. The chain couples TRBV11-2 to TRBJ2-1, with D perhaps matching TRBD1 (7 bases). V lost 5 bases to trimming and J lost 8 bases, with 19 bases between them. The CDR3 sequence is 15 residues long. The germline V gene encodes CDR1 SGHAT and CDR2 FQNNGV.

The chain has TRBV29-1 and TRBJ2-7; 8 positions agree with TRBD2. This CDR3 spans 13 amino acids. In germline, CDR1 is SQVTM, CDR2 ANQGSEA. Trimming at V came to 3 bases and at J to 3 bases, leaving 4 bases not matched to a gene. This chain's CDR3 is CSVDGGVDYEQYF. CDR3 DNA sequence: TGCAGCGTTGACGGGGGGGTAGACTACGAGCAGTACTTC.

The CDR3 DNA is TGCAGCGTTGAAAGGCCAGGGGGATCCTACGAGCAGTACTTC. This encodes CSVERPGGSYEQYF. This chain links TRBV29-1 with TRBJ2-7, with TRBD1 matching over 7 bases. J gave up 1 base and V 2 bases, and 5 bases lay outside the gene matches. The germline CDR1 and CDR2 sequences are SQVTM and ANQGSEA. The CDR3 sequence is 14 residues long.

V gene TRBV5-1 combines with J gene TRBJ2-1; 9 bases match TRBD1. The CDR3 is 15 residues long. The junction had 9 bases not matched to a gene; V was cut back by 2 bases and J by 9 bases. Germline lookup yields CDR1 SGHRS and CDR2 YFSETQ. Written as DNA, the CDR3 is TGCGCCAGCAGCTTTGTGGGGACAGGGCTTGGTGAGCAGTTCTTC. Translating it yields CASSFVGTGLGEQFF. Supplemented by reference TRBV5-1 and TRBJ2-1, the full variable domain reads KAGVTQTPRYLIKTRGQQVTLSCSPISGHRSVSWYQQTPGQGLQFLFEYFSETQRNKGNFPGRFSGRQFSNSRSEMNVSTLELGDSALYLCASSFVGTGLGEQFFGPGTRLTVL.

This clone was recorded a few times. The CDR3 nucleotides are TGCGCCAGCAGCTTGGGGCAAACGATGAACACCGGGGAGCTGTTTTTT. Protein product: CASSLGQTMNTGELFF. The V and J genes are TRBV5-1 and TRBJ2-2; no firm D call. The CDR3 is made up of 16 amino acids. V gave up 0 bases and J gave up 1 base, with 10 bases separating them. The germline V gene has CDR1 SGHRS and CDR2 YFSETQ.

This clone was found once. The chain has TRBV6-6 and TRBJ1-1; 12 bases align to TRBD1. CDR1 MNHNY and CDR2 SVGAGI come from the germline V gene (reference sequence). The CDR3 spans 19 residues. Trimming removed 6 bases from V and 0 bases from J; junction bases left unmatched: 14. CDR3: CASSSGQGAFLQMNTEAFF. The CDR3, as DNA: TGTGCCAGCAGCTCGGGACAGGGGGCCTTTCTCCAAATGAACACTGAAGCTTTCTTT.

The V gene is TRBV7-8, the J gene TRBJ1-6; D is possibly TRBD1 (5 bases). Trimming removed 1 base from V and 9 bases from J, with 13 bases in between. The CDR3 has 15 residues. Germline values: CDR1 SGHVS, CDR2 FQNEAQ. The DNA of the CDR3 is TGTGCCAGCAGCTTAGGTGTGGGGAGGGGTTCACCCCTCCACTTT. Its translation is CASSLGVGRGSPLHF.